Given below is one T cell receptor beta chain in context. Germline V lookup: CDR1 MDHEN, CDR2 SYDVKM. V dropped 6 bases and J dropped 0 bases, with 14 bases sitting between them. This CDR3 is built from 15 residues. This sample is drawn from a study of T cells after somatic rescue of genetic block. Sequencing used immunoSEQ multiplex PCR; TCRdb keeps in-frame clones, though not all of them. The sample records 45,000 to 70,000 clones, approximately 96% being singletons. The clonotype comes from a child under two years old. The sequencing input was peripheral blood mononuclear cells (PBMCs). The chain is built from TRBV28 and TRBJ1-1, with D perhaps TRBD1 (5 bases). CDR3 region: CASSQGVPMNTEAFF. The CDR3, as DNA: TGTGCCAGCAGCCAAGGGGTACCCATGAACACTGAAGCTTTCTTT. Complete variable domain (other parts from reference TRBV28 and TRBJ1-1): DVKVTQSSRYLVKRTGEKVFLECVQDMDHENMFWYRQDPGLGLRLIYFSYDVKMKEKGDIPEGYSVSREKKERFSLILESASTNQTSMYLCASSQGVPMNTEAFFGQGTRLTVV.